This T cell receptor beta chain stems from a study of T cells expressing NK-cell markers. Background on the study: Most of the eight sequenced donors were HCMV-seropositive; one was seronegative. Study-level points and caveats: The CD3+CD56-NKG2C+ fraction was also led by these clonotypes in several donors.

Reanalyzing the 5' RACE reads, TCRdb keeps one entry per CDR3 protein, without DNA. This sample carries over 200,000 distinct CDR3 sequences, with around 0.42% going to the ten biggest clones. Germline V lookup: CDR1 SGHNT, CDR2 YENEEA. CDR3 size: 13 residues. Of note for this clonotype: What it binds is not known.

The V and J genes are TRBV11-3 and TRBJ1-6. The TCR was taken from a man younger than 30 in good health. The specimen sequenced was blood T cells: a sorted CD56 or NKG2C T cell subset, CD4+ or CD8+ T cells, or bulk PBMC T cells (not recorded which). The CDR3 is CASSLDPRSPLHF.